This T cell receptor (beta chain) appears in the sequencing data of a study of T cell changes during pregnancy in multiple sclerosis. The table came from immunoSEQ multiplex PCR; TCRdb's copy has only in-frame clones and leaves some out. Here the sample spans some 38,000 clones, 94% being singletons. The material sequenced was CD4+ T cells from peripheral blood mononuclear cells, taken in the second trimester of pregnancy. This clonotype was obtained from a female donor with multiple sclerosis, enrolled in a pregnancy study.

The DNA of the CDR3 is TGTGCTAGTGGTTTGGTCCCAGGGGTCTCCTACGAGCAGTACTTC. Translation: CASGLVPGVSYEQYF. This sequence joins TRBV12-5 and TRBJ2-7; weak D call: TRBD1 (6 bases). Deletions cut 0 bases from V and 0 bases from J, with 9 bases between. The CDR3 contains 15 residues. The germline V gene has CDR1 LGHNT and CDR2 FRNRAP.